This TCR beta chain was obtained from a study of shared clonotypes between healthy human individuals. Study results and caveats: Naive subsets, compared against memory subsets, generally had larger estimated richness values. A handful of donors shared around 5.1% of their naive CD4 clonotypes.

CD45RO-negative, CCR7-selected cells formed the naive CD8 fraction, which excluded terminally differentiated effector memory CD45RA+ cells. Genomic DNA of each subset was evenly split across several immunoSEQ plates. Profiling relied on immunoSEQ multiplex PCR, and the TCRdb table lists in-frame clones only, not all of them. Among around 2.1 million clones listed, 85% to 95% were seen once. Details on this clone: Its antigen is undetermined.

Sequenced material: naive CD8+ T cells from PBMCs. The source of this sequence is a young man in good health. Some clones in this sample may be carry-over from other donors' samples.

The CDR3 DNA reads as TGTGCCAGCAGTTCGCTAGCGGGAGGAAACTACGAGCAGTACTTC. This encodes CASSSLAGGNYEQYF. This sequence joins TRBV27 and TRBJ2-7; TRBD2 matches 11 bases. The ends lost 4 bases at V and 3 bases at J; junction bases unmatched: 5. The germline V gene encodes CDR1 MNHEY and CDR2 SMNVEV (reference sequence). The CDR3 has 15 amino acids.